These 14 T cell receptor beta chains were sequenced from one sample in a study of beta chain features in type 1 diabetes. Reverse transcribing all isolated RNA meant expressed TCRB transcripts were sequenced. Repertoires were generated with immunoSEQ multiplex PCR, while TCRdb's copy carries only in-frame clones and drops some. The table lists a few hundred thousand clones, around 16% of them singletons, with about 0.019% in the top ten. What was sequenced was naive CD4+ T cells from blood. All receptors come from a woman younger than 30 in good health.

The chain carries TRBV10-3 and TRBJ1-2; D may be TRBD1 (6 bases). CDR3 size: 12 residues. Deletions cut 6 bases from V and 6 bases from J, with 11 bases between. The germline gives CDR1 ENHRY, CDR2 SYGVKD. The CDR3 coding sequence is TGTGCCATCAGACAGGGAGTGGATGGCTACACCTTC. This translates into CAIRQGVDGYTF.

In this sample, this clone turned up a few times. The chain recombines TRBV9 with TRBJ2-1; a weak D match, TRBD2 (6 bases). The CDR3 covers 16 residues. Trimming took off 6 bases at V and 0 bases at J, with 16 bases between the two ends. CDR1 and CDR2 (germline): SGDLS, YYNGEE. CDR3 DNA: TGTGCCAGCACCACCGGGACTCCGAGCTCCTACAATGAGCAGTTCTTC. It translates to CASTTGTPSSYNEQFF. The full variable domain, its missing parts supplied by reference TRBV9 and TRBJ2-1, is DSGVTQTPKHLITATGQRVTLRCSPRSGDLSVYWYQQSLDQGLQFLIQYYNGEERAKGNILERFSAQQFPDLHSELNLSSLELGDSALYFCASTTGTPSSYNEQFFGPGTRLTVL.

This chain joins TRBV7-8 and TRBJ2-1; TRBD1 might be the D (5 bases). The CDR3 runs 16 residues. The germline CDR1 and CDR2 sequences are SGHVS and FQNEAQ. Deletions cut 6 bases from V and 7 bases from J, with 22 bases between. CDR3 coding DNA: TGTGCCAGCAGTAAAGGCGGTACCCAGGGTCGGAATGAGCAGTTCTTC. This sequence encodes CASSKGGTQGRNEQFF.

This clone was detected a few times. The chain employs TRBV2 and TRBJ2-5; 8 bases fit TRBD2. In germline, CDR1 is SNHLY, CDR2 FYNNEI. Trimming took 0 bases from V and 5 from J; bases not matched to a gene: 2. This CDR3 is 14 amino acids long. The CDR3 loop is CASSEAGLVETQYF. The CDR3, as DNA: TGTGCCAGCAGTGAAGCGGGACTAGTGGAGACCCAGTACTTC.

CDR3 amino acids: CASSRPGLAGRLYF. CDR3 bases: TGTGCCAGCAGCCGCCCGGGACTAGCGGGAAGACTGTACTTC. The chain uses TRBV14 and TRBJ2-7; 13 nucleotides match TRBD2. With V trimmed by 4 bases and J by 12 bases, 9 bases remained unmatched. CDR3 length: 14 residues. Per germline, CDR1 SGHDN and CDR2 FVKESK.

The rearrangement links TRBV28 to TRBJ2-3, with 10 positions matching TRBD2. Trimming took 8 bases from V and 4 from J; bases not matched to a gene: 6. Germline CDR1 is MDHEN and CDR2 is SYDVKM. The CDR3 has 14 residues. The CDR3 sequence is CASVAGGNPDTQYF. The CDR3, as DNA: TGTGCCAGCGTAGCGGGAGGTAACCCAGATACGCAGTATTTT.

CDR3 sequence: CASSQGASGNTDTQYF. Written as DNA, the CDR3 is TGCGCCAGCAGCCAAGGAGCCAGCGGTAACACAGATACGCAGTATTTT. This chain uses TRBV4-3 with TRBJ2-3; D is possibly TRBD2 (5 bases). Trimming stripped 1 base from V and 2 bases from J, with 13 bases between. Germline V lookup: CDR1 LGHNA, CDR2 YSLEER. This CDR3 comprises 16 residues.

This clone turned up a few times. CDR3 nucleotide sequence: TGCGCCAGCAGCTCCTTGACTAGCCCTAGTCACGAGCAGTACTTC. Its translation: CASSSLTSPSHEQYF. The chain has TRBV5-1 and TRBJ2-7, with TRBD2 matching 7 bases. Germline V gene sequence: CDR1 SGHRS, CDR2 YFSETQ. The CDR3 is made up of 15 amino acids. With 3 bases clipped from V and 5 bases from J, the junction kept 11 bases outside the gene matches.

This clone has a handful of counts. The chain employs TRBV30 and TRBJ2-7, with TRBD2 matching over 9 bases. This CDR3 is built from 16 residues. V lost 4 bases to trimming and J lost 6 bases; unmatched junction nucleotides: 16. Per germline, CDR1 GTSNPN and CDR2 SVGIG (reference sequence). In DNA, the CDR3 is TGTGCCTGGACTAGCGCGGGAGGGCCTTCGGGTCGCGAGCAGTACTTC. Translation gives CAWTSAGGPSGREQYF.

This clone has a handful of counts. The rearrangement links TRBV23-1 to TRBJ2-2; D is uncertain. TRBV23-1 is given ORF status, its function remaining uncertain. V dropped 1 base and J dropped 1 base, with 13 bases sitting between them. The CDR3 length is 17 residues. CDR3 nucleotide sequence: TGCGCCAGCAGTCAATTTCTGAGGCAGATGAACACCGGGGAGCTGTTTTTT. Its protein product is CASSQFLRQMNTGELFF.

The V gene is TRBV28, the J gene TRBJ1-1; 7 positions agree with TRBD1. The J segment lost 3 bases and the V segment lost 10 bases, leaving 8 bases of the junction unmatched. Looked up from germline, CDR1 is MDHEN and CDR2 is SYDVKM. The CDR3 loop spans 13 amino acids. The CDR3 protein is CAIFGTADTEAFF. CDR3 coding DNA: TGTGCCATCTTCGGGACAGCTGACACTGAAGCTTTCTTT.

This clone has just a few counts. The chain couples TRBV4-3 to TRBJ2-1; maybe TRBD2 (6 bases). CDR1 and CDR2 (germline): LGHNA, YSLEER. The CDR3 totals 15 residues. V was clipped by 2 bases and J by 11 bases, with 19 bases between them. The DNA for the CDR3 is TGCGCCAGCAGCCAACAGCAAGCGGAGGGCGGGAAGCAGTTCTTC. Its translation is CASSQQQAEGGKQFF.

This chain uses TRBV7-9 with TRBJ1-1; D is perhaps TRBD1 (6 bases). The germline V gene encodes CDR1 SEHNR and CDR2 FQNEAQ (reference sequence). The CDR3 is 14 residues long. Trimming removed 5 bases from V and 3 bases from J, with 13 bases in between. CDR3 coding DNA: TGTGCCAGCAGCCTACAGGGTGGTGACACTGAAGCTTTCTTT. It codes for CASSLQGGDTEAFF. The whole variable domain, filled in from reference TRBV7-9 and TRBJ1-1, reads DTGVSQNPRHKITKRGQNVTFRCDPISEHNRLYWYRQTLGQGPEFLTYFQNEAQLEKSRLLSDRFSAERPKGSFSTLEIQRTEQGDSAMYLCASSLQGGDTEAFFGQGTRLTVV.

The chain links TRBV14 to TRBJ1-1; no reliable D call. CDR1 and CDR2 from the germline V gene are SGHDN and FVKESK. V dropped 1 base and J dropped 4 bases, with 7 bases sitting between them. This CDR3 contains 13 residues. The CDR3 here is CASSQARVTEAFF. The CDR3, as DNA: TGTGCCAGCAGCCAAGCGAGGGTCACTGAAGCTTTCTTT.